This paragraph covers one TCR beta chain sequence. This record belongs to a study of OX40 agonist ivuxolimab in advanced cancers. V lost 5 bases to trimming and J lost 10 bases, with 18 bases between them. This CDR3 region has 14 residues. Germline CDR1 is MDHEN and CDR2 is SYDVKM. Only in-frame clones appear in the TCRdb table, and some are missing; sequencing was by immunoSEQ multiplex PCR. The sample yields over 70,000 clones, just over 90% seen once. The chain has TRBV28 and TRBJ2-1; D is possibly TRBD2 (6 bases). This clonotype was obtained from an adult with an advanced solid tumor such as melanoma, head and neck, liver or kidney cancer. Sequences were derived from CD4+ or CD8+ T cells sorted from blood, sampled in a trial of the OX40 agonist ivuxolimab. CDR3 nucleotides: TGTGCCAGCAGTCTCCGGGACTCCGGTAGAGAGCAGTTCTTC. This sequence encodes CASSLRDSGREQFF.